These T cell receptor beta chains were read from a single sample in a study of cytomegalovirus exposure and HLA in healthy donors. Sequencing used immunoSEQ multiplex PCR; TCRdb keeps in-frame clones, though not all of them. The sample yields 71,000 or so clones, 94% seen once. The sequenced sample consisted of PBMCs. All receptors derive from a woman younger than 30 in good health and CMV-seronegative. Each CDR3 is given with its conserved first and last residue. The D gene is left open where the match is weak.

v_call: TRBV10-1
d_call: TRBD1
j_call: TRBJ1-1
cdr3_nt: TGCGCCAGCAGTGAGGGGGGGACAGCCACTGAAGCTTTCTTT
cdr3_aa: CASSEGGTATEAFF

v_call: TRBV30
d_call: TRBD1
j_call: TRBJ1-4
cdr3_nt: TGTGCCTGGAGCGAACAGGGGACCTATGCAACTAATGAAAAACTGTTTTTT
cdr3_aa: CAWSEQGTYATNEKLFF

v_call: TRBV27
d_call: TRBD2
j_call: TRBJ2-7
cdr3_nt: TGTGCCAGCAGTTTAGTACTAGCGGGCCACTACGAGCAGTACTTC
cdr3_aa: CASSLVLAGHYEQYF

v_call: TRBV7-9
d_call: -
j_call: TRBJ2-3
cdr3_nt: TGTGCCAGCAGCTTAATGGGAGGTGGGGCCGATACGCAGTATTTT
cdr3_aa: CASSLMGGGADTQYF

v_call: TRBV9
d_call: -
j_call: TRBJ2-7
cdr3_nt: TGTGCCAGCAGCGTAGGAGGAGAGACCTCCTACGAGCAGTACTTC
cdr3_aa: CASSVGGETSYEQYF

v_call: TRBV30
d_call: TRBD1
j_call: TRBJ1-2
cdr3_nt: TGTGCCGGATTACAGGGGGCCTATGGCTACACCTTC
cdr3_aa: CAGLQGAYGYTF

v_call: TRBV30
d_call: -
j_call: TRBJ2-6
cdr3_nt: TGTGCCTGTATGAGTTCTGGGGCCAACGTCCTGACTTTC
cdr3_aa: CACMSSGANVLTF

v_call: TRBV4-1
d_call: -
j_call: TRBJ2-2
cdr3_nt: TGCGCCAGCAGCCAAGATAGACAGCGGGCGCTCACCGGGGAGCTGTTTTTT
cdr3_aa: CASSQDRQRALTGELFF

v_call: TRBV27
d_call: -
j_call: TRBJ1-5
cdr3_nt: TGTGCCAGCAGTTTAAACAGGGTCGGTCAGCCCCAGCATTTT
cdr3_aa: CASSLNRVGQPQHF

v_call: TRBV2
d_call: TRBD1
j_call: TRBJ2-7
cdr3_nt: TGTGCCAGCAGTGGACAGGGCAGCTCCTACGAGCAGTACTTC
cdr3_aa: CASSGQGSSYEQYF

v_call: TRBV28
d_call: -
j_call: TRBJ2-7
cdr3_nt: TGTGCCAGCAGTTGGGGAGTCGCTGGGTCCGGCTACGAGCAGTACTTC
cdr3_aa: CASSWGVAGSGYEQYF

v_call: TRBV15
d_call: -
j_call: TRBJ2-1
cdr3_nt: TGTGCCACCAGCAGAGATGAACTGCTTAAGAGCTCCTACAATGAGCAGTTCTTC
cdr3_aa: CATSRDELLKSSYNEQFF

v_call: TRBV30
d_call: TRBD2
j_call: TRBJ2-1
cdr3_nt: TGTGCCTGGGGCGGGGGGTCCTACAATGAGCAGTTCTTC
cdr3_aa: CAWGGGSYNEQFF

v_call: TRBV2
d_call: -
j_call: TRBJ1-1
cdr3_nt: TGTGCCAGCAGTAAGAGGGGGACTGAAGCTTTCTTT
cdr3_aa: CASSKRGTEAFF

v_call: TRBV9
d_call: TRBD2
j_call: TRBJ2-1
cdr3_nt: TGTGCCAGCAGCGTAGGGGCTAGCGGGGGATACAATGAGCAGTTCTTC
cdr3_aa: CASSVGASGGYNEQFF

v_call: TRBV4-3
d_call: TRBD1
j_call: TRBJ1-1
cdr3_nt: TGCGCCAGCAGCCAAGGATCCAGGGGGTGGACTGAAGCTTTCTTT
cdr3_aa: CASSQGSRGWTEAFF

v_call: TRBV11-2
d_call: -
j_call: TRBJ2-7
cdr3_nt: TGTGCCAGCAGCGCGGGACTCCAGACCTACGAGCAGTACTTC
cdr3_aa: CASSAGLQTYEQYF

v_call: TRBV11-2
d_call: TRBD1
j_call: TRBJ2-7
cdr3_nt: TGTGCCAGCAGACAGTGGGGACAGGGGAAATACGAGCAGTACTTC
cdr3_aa: CASRQWGQGKYEQYF

v_call: TRBV28
d_call: -
j_call: TRBJ2-6
cdr3_nt: TGTGCCAGCACAGGGACTGGGGCCAACGTCCTGACTTTC
cdr3_aa: CASTGTGANVLTF

v_call: TRBV19
d_call: -
j_call: TRBJ2-7
cdr3_nt: TGTGCCAGTAAGAAGAACAGGGAAGTCGGGTACGAGCAGTACTTC
cdr3_aa: CASKKNREVGYEQYF